One sample yielded the 23 T cell receptor beta chains listed below, sequenced in a study of OX40 agonist ivuxolimab in advanced cancers. Clones were sequenced by immunoSEQ multiplex PCR, and TCRdb holds only the in-frame ones, with some missing. The sample lists tens of thousands of clones, about 73% seen once, with about 5.4% in the top ten. Material: CD4+ or CD8+ T cells sorted from blood, obtained in a trial of the OX40 agonist ivuxolimab. Receptor source: an adult with an advanced solid tumor such as melanoma, head and neck, liver or kidney cancer.

The V and J genes are TRBV28 and TRBJ1-5; unclear D gene. The CDR3 loop spans 14 amino acids. Germline V gene sequence: CDR1 MDHEN, CDR2 SYDVKM. Trimming took 0 bases from V and 5 from J, leaving 8 bases between them. The CDR3 loop is CASSLWQDYQPQHF. In DNA, the CDR3 is TGTGCCAGCAGTTTATGGCAGGACTATCAGCCCCAGCATTTT.

The V and J genes are TRBV7-2 and TRBJ2-7; D possibly matches TRBD1 or TRBD2 (6 bases each). Looked up from germline, CDR1 is SGHTA and CDR2 is FQGNSA. Trimming shortened V by 1 base and J by 7 bases, and 17 bases separated the two germline ends. This CDR3 comprises 15 residues. CDR3: CASSLEGQAGGEQYF. As DNA, the CDR3 is TGTGCCAGCAGCTTAGAGGGACAAGCGGGCGGGGAGCAGTACTTC.

The chain links TRBV7-2 to TRBJ2-5, with D unclear. Per the germline V gene, CDR1 is SGHTA and CDR2 is FQGNSA. The ends were cut back, 1 base at V and 5 bases at J, with 14 bases in the middle. The CDR3 has 15 amino acids. The CDR3 spells CASSLGGTLGETQYF. The CDR3 coding sequence is TGTGCCAGCAGCTTAGGAGGTACCCTCGGGGAGACCCAGTACTTC.

This chain uses TRBV11-2 with TRBJ2-5; D unclear. V lost 3 bases, J lost 2 bases, and 10 bases lay in between. CDR3 size: 14 residues. The V gene's germline CDR1 is SGHAT and CDR2 FQNNGV. CDR3 protein: CASSFRATQETQYF. As DNA, the CDR3 is TGTGCCAGCAGCTTTCGGGCCACTCAAGAGACCCAGTACTTC.

This sequence joins TRBV10-2 and TRBJ2-2, with 9 bases fitting TRBD1. The germline CDR1 and CDR2 sequences are WSHSY and SAAADI. Unmatched junction bases numbered 8, after V lost 6 bases and J lost 6 bases. The CDR3 totals 15 residues. The CDR3 DNA reads as TGCGCCAGCAGGAGGGGACAGGGTACACCCGGGGAGCTGTTTTTT. This gives the protein CASRRGQGTPGELFF.

This clone was detected once. This sequence joins TRBV7-9 and TRBJ1-1, with D unresolved. CDR1 is SEHNR, CDR2 FQNEAQ, per germline (reference sequence). Trimming removed 6 bases at V and 1 base at J, with 12 bases between. The CDR3 covers 14 residues. The CDR3 coding sequence is TGTGCCAGCAGGCCCGGCTCAGCGAACACTGAAGCTTTCTTT. Its translation: CASRPGSANTEAFF. Complete variable domain (other parts from reference TRBV7-9 and TRBJ1-1): DTGVSQNPRHKITKRGQNVTFRCDPISEHNRLYWYRQTLGQGPEFLTYFQNEAQLEKSRLLSDRFSAERPKGSFSTLEIQRTEQGDSAMYLCASRPGSANTEAFFGQGTRLTVV.

The chain carries TRBV30 and TRBJ2-7, with 10 nucleotides matching TRBD2. This CDR3 has 14 amino acids. J gave up 1 base and V 8 bases, and 8 bases lay outside the gene matches. The germline V gene has CDR1 GTSNPN and CDR2 SVGIG (reference sequence). DNA of the CDR3: TGTGCCGGTTCTAGCGGGAGTTGGTCCTACGAGCAGTACTTC. Translated, it gives CAGSSGSWSYEQYF.

This chain uses TRBV4-2 with TRBJ1-2; the D is unclear. V was shortened by 3 bases and J by 3 bases, with 8 bases between the two germline ends. Germline assignment: CDR1 LGHNA and CDR2 YNFKEQ. The CDR3 has 13 amino acids. This CDR3 reads CASSQDVDYGYTF. CDR3 nucleotide sequence: TGTGCCAGCAGCCAGGACGTGGACTATGGCTACACCTTC.

The chain combines TRBV7-6 with TRBJ1-1; D is undetermined. V shed 5 bases and J shed 1 base, with 11 bases lying between them. Germline V gene data show CDR1 as SGHVS and CDR2 as FNYEAQ. CDR3 length: 14 amino acids. The CDR3 reads CASSPRFSNTEAFF. The CDR3 nucleotides read TGTGCCAGCAGCCCGAGGTTTTCGAACACTGAAGCTTTCTTT.

The V call is TRBV7-2, the J call TRBJ2-3; 13 nucleotides agree with TRBD2. CDR3 size: 17 residues. After removal of 6 bases from V and 1 base from J, the junction contained 7 bases not matched to a gene. Per the germline V gene, CDR1 is SGHTA and CDR2 is FQGNSA. The CDR3 is CASRRLAGGLGTDTQYF. The CDR3 DNA sequence: TGTGCCAGCAGAAGACTAGCGGGGGGTTTGGGCACAGATACGCAGTATTTT.

In this sample, this clone turned up a few times. The J gene is TRBJ2-3, the V gene TRBV11-3; TRBD2 might be the D (7 bases). This CDR3 has 15 amino acids. The germline CDR1 and CDR2 sequences are SGHNT and YENEEA. V was cut by 5 bases and J by 5 bases, with 17 bases left in between. In nucleotides, the CDR3 is TGTGCCAGCAGCAAAAGGGGGGGGTCGGGAGATACGCAGTATTTT. This encodes CASSKRGGSGDTQYF.

This clone came up many times. The chain carries TRBV27 and TRBJ1-3, with D tentatively TRBD1 (6 bases). Germline CDR1 is MNHEY and CDR2 is SMNVEV (reference sequence). V was clipped by 0 bases and J by 0 bases, with 9 bases between them. The CDR3 loop spans 16 amino acids. In DNA form, the CDR3 reads TGTGCCAGCAGTTTATCAGGGGACATCTCTGGAAACACCATATATTTT. Its translation is CASSLSGDISGNTIYF.

The J gene is TRBJ1-1, the V gene TRBV7-2; 8 nucleotides agree with TRBD1. Per germline, CDR1 SGHTA and CDR2 FQGNSA. J gave up 6 bases and V 5 bases, and 8 bases lay outside the gene matches. This CDR3 has 14 amino acids. CDR3 in amino acids: CASSTHTGGAEAFF. The CDR3 coding sequence is TGTGCCAGCAGCACGCATACAGGGGGGGCTGAAGCTTTCTTT.

This rearrangement joins TRBV19 to TRBJ2-3, with D perhaps TRBD1 (6 bases). Between the trimmed V and J ends, which lost 4 bases and 5 bases, there was a span of 19 bases. Germline V gene sequence: CDR1 LNHDA, CDR2 SQIVND (reference sequence). The CDR3 covers 16 residues. The CDR3 DNA reads TGTGCCAGTAGTACCCCCGTGGCAGGGGCGTTAGATACGCAGTATTTT. This sequence encodes CASSTPVAGALDTQYF.

This chain links TRBV9 with TRBJ2-1; tentative D call: TRBD1 (5 bases). CDR1 and CDR2 (germline): SGDLS, YYNGEE. This CDR3 is 12 amino acids long. V lost 3 bases and J lost 7, with 8 bases in between. CDR3 sequence: CASSGRGNEQFF. CDR3 DNA sequence: TGTGCCAGCAGCGGAAGGGGAAATGAGCAGTTCTTC.

The genes are TRBV27 and TRBJ2-4, with D tentatively TRBD1 or TRBD2 (5 bases each). Germline CDR1 reads MNHEY; CDR2 reads SMNVEV (reference sequence). This CDR3 has 14 amino acids. Trimming stripped 7 bases from V and 8 bases from J, with 18 bases between. CDR3 amino acids: CASTLGVYKDIQYF. CDR3 nucleotides: TGTGCCAGCACCCTGGGGGTGTATAAGGACATTCAGTACTTC.

The chain combines TRBV21-1 with TRBJ1-5. TRBV21-1 is shown as a pseudogene. The CDR3 totals 16 residues. The CDR3 reads CASSKIKVRTPVTQHF. Here the CDR3 DNA reads TGTGCCAGCAGCAAAATAAAGGTAAGGACCCCCGTGACCCAGCATTTT.

The rearrangement joins TRBV7-2 to TRBJ2-1; the D is unclear. The CDR3 covers 11 residues. Germline V CDR1 and CDR2: SGHTA, FQGNSA. The V end was cut by 1 base, the J end by 15 bases, with 10 bases between. Here the CDR3 DNA reads TGTGCCAGCAGCTTAGGGCGGAAGTGGTTCTTC. Its translation: CASSLGRKWFF.

The J gene is TRBJ2-7, the V gene TRBV5-1; D unresolved. Germline loops: CDR1 SGHRS, CDR2 YFSETQ. This CDR3 spans 14 amino acids. The V end was cut by 0 bases, the J end by 0 bases, with 7 bases between. The CDR3 region has the DNA TGCGCCAGCAGCTTGGGCGCAGGCTCCTACGAGCAGTACTTC. Its translation is CASSLGAGSYEQYF.

V and J are TRBV15 and TRBJ1-3, with a tentative D call TRBD1 (5 bases). This CDR3 has 15 residues. Trimming pared 0 bases from V and 4 bases from J, leaving 10 bases between. Per the germline V gene, CDR1 is LNHNV and CDR2 is YYDKDF (reference sequence). CDR3 DNA: TGTGCCACCAGCAGAGATGTGGGGGGAGGAAACACCATATATTTT. Translated, it gives CATSRDVGGGNTIYF.

This rearrangement joins TRBV6-5 to TRBJ1-4; tentative D call: TRBD1 (6 bases). V lost 2 bases and J 8 bases, leaving 15 bases between the germline ends. From germline, CDR1 is MNHEY and CDR2 SVGAGI. This CDR3 is built from 15 residues. The CDR3 DNA reads as TGTGCCAGCAGTTACGACTCACAGGGAGGCGAAAAACTGTTTTTT. Translating gives CASSYDSQGGEKLFF.

The chain recombines TRBV4-3 with TRBJ1-2; no firm D call. Per the germline V gene, CDR1 is LGHNA and CDR2 is YSLEER. The CDR3 is 15 amino acids. V gave up 4 bases and J gave up 7 bases, with 19 bases separating them. CDR3 bases: TGCGCCAGCAGCCTCCGACCCTTCCAAGCGCGTGGCTACACCTTC. Translation: CASSLRPFQARGYTF.

The chain has TRBV9 and TRBJ2-1; TRBD1 might be the D (6 bases). Trimming pared 2 bases from V and 2 bases from J, leaving 11 bases between. The CDR3 totals 15 residues. Germline V gives CDR1 SGDLS, CDR2 YYNGEE. CDR3 loop: CASSVQGLAYNEQFF. DNA of the CDR3: TGTGCCAGCAGCGTTCAGGGGTTGGCCTACAATGAGCAGTTCTTC.